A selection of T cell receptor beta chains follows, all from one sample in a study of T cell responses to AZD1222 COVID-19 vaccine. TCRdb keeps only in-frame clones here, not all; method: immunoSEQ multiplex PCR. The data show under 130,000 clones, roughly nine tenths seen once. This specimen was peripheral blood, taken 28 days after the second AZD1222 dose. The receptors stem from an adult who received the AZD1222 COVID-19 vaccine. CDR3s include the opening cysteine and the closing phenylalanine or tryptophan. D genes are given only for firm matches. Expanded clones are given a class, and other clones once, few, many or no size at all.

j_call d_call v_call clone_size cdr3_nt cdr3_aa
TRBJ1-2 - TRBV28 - TGTGCCAGCAGTACAGCCCCCTATGGCTACACCTTC CASSTAPYGYTF
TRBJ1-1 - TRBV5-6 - TGTGCCAGCAGCTTGGATATTAAGGGTGGGACTTCGAGGAGGACTGAAGCTTTCTTT CASSLDIKGGTSRRTEAFF
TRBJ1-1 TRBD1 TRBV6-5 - TGTGCCAGCAGTCTTACAGGGGCCTCGAACACTGAAGCTTTCTTT CASSLTGASNTEAFF
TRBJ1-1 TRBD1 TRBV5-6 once TGTGCCAGCAGGTTGGACAGGTTCGGTGAAGCTTTCTTT CASRLDRFGEAFF
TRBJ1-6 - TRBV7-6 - TGTGCCAGCAGCTTAGACGGACAGCTTAATTCACCCCTCCACTTT CASSLDGQLNSPLHF
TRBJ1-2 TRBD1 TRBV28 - TGTGCCAGCAGTTTATCCACGACAGGGGGGAACTATGGCTACACCTTC CASSLSTTGGNYGYTF
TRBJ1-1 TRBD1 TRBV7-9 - TGTGCCAGCAGCGGATGGACAGGGAACACTGAAGCTTTCTTT CASSGWTGNTEAFF
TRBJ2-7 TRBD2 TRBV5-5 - TGTGCCAGCAGCTTTAAAGCGGGACTAGCGGGAGTAGACCTCTACGAGCAGTACTTC CASSFKAGLAGVDLYEQYF
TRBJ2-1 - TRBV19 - TGTGCCAGTACCCAATCCGTCCGATTTTCCAGCTCCTACAATGAGCAGTTCTTC CASTQSVRFSSSYNEQFF
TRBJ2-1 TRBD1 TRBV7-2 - TGTGCCAGCAGCTGGTCCGGGACAGGGAATTACAATGAGCAGTTCTTC CASSWSGTGNYNEQFF
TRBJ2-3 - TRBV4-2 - TGTGCCAGCAGCCTTGGGACTCCCGATAACACAGATACGCAGTATTTT CASSLGTPDNTDTQYF
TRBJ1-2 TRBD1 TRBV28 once TGTGCCAGCAGTTTAATCCAGGGGGGGAACTATGGCTACACCTTC CASSLIQGGNYGYTF
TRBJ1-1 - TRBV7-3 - TGTGCCAGCAGCAATGGGGTGAACACTGAAGCTTTCTTT CASSNGVNTEAFF
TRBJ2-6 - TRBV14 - TGTGCCAGCAGCCAGACCCTGGCCGTTTCTGGGGCCAACGTCCTGACTTTC CASSQTLAVSGANVLTF
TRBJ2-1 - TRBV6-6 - TGTGCCAGCGACGCCCTCGGGAATGAGCAGTTCTTC CASDALGNEQFF
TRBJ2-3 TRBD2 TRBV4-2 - TGTGCCAGCAGCCAAGTCTCCTACCTGGGACTAGCGACAGATACGCAGTATTTT CASSQVSYLGLATDTQYF
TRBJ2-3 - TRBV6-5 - TGTGCCAGCGGGGGGAGACAGTGGGATACGCAGTATTTT CASGGRQWDTQYF
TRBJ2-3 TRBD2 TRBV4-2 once TGTGCCAGCAGCCAGGTACTAGCGGGAGGTTCCCGTAGCACAGATACGCAGTATTTT CASSQVLAGGSRSTDTQYF
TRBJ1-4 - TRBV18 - TGTGCCAGCTCAGCAGCAAATGAAAAACTGTTTTTT CASSAANEKLFF
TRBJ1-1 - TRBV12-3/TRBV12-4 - TGTGCCAGCAGTTTTGGCCCGAACACTGAAGCTTTCTTT CASSFGPNTEAFF
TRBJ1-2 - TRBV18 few TGTGCCAGCTCACCAGCAACTAACTATGGCTACACCTTC CASSPATNYGYTF
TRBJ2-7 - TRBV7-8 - TGTGCCAGCAGCGCACATACCCGGGCCTCCCCAAACCCCGAGCAGTACTTC CASSAHTRASPNPEQYF
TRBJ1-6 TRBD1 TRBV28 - TGTGCCAGCACCGGGACAGGGGGCTCCATTTATAATTCACCCCTCCACTTT CASTGTGGSIYNSPLHF
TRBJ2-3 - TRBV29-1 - TGCAGCGTTGAAGAGCTCCAAGATACGCAGTATTTT CSVEELQDTQYF
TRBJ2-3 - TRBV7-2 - TGTGCCAGCAGCTTAGCTCGGGTGGATACGCAGTATTTT CASSLARVDTQYF
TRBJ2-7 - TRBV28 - TGTGCCAGCAGTTTCCGGCACAGGGCCCTGAACCAGTACTTC CASSFRHRALNQYF
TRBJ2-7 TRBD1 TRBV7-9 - TGTGCCAGCAGCTCAGGTGGGATGGGACAGGGGTCCTCCTACGAGCAGTACTTC CASSSGGMGQGSSYEQYF
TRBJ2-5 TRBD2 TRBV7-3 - TGTGCCAGCAGCCTCGGACTAGCGGGAGGGCAAGAGACCCAGTACTTC CASSLGLAGGQETQYF
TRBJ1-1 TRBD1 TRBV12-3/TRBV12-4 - TGTGCCAGCAGTTTACAGGGGGGGACTGAAGCTTTCTTT CASSLQGGTEAFF
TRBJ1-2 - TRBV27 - TGTGCCAGCAGTCCGCACATGGGTGTGGACTATGGCTACACCTTC CASSPHMGVDYGYTF
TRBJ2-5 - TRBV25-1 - TGTGCCAGCAGATACAGGACGCGCTTTTGGACCCAGTACTTC CASRYRTRFWTQYF
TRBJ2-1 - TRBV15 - TGTGCCACCAGCAGAGCTCTCCCAGGGTACAATGAGCAGTTCTTC CATSRALPGYNEQFF
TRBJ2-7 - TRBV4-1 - TGCGCCAGCAGCCAAAGAACGGGGACGAGGTACGAGCAGTACTTC CASSQRTGTRYEQYF
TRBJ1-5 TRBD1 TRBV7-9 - TGTGCCAGCAGCCGGGACAGGGCCGATCAGCCCCAGCATTTT CASSRDRADQPQHF
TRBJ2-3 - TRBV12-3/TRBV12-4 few TGTGCCAGCAGCGGGAGTGGCACAGATACGCAGTATTTT CASSGSGTDTQYF
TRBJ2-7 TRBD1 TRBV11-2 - TGTGCCAGCAGCCTCCCCAGGGGGCAGGACGAGCAGTACTTC CASSLPRGQDEQYF
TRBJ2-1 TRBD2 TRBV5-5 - TGTGCCAGCAGCCATCATTCCGGGACTAGCGACGAGCAGTTCTTC CASSHHSGTSDEQFF
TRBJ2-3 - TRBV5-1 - TGCGCCAGCACCCAACTAGCTTCAAACACAGATACGCAGTATTTT CASTQLASNTDTQYF
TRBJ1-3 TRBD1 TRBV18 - TGTGCCAGCTCGCGGGGACAGGACTTTGGAAACACCATATATTTT CASSRGQDFGNTIYF
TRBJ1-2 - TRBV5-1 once TGCGCCAGCAGCTTGGGTGTCCCAGGGGACTATGGCTACACCTTC CASSLGVPGDYGYTF
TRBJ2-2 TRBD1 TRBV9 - TGTGCCAGCAGCGTTCTGGGACAGGGTAACGGGGAGCTGTTTTTT CASSVLGQGNGELFF
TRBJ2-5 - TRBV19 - TGTGCCAGTAGGAGGGGGGTTAGACCGCAAGAGACCCAGTACTTC CASRRGVRPQETQYF
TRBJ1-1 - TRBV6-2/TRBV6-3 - TGTGCCAGCAGTTTCCGGGCCAAACGGTCCCTGAACACTGAAGCTTTCTTT CASSFRAKRSLNTEAFF
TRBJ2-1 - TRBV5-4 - TGTGCCAGCAGCTTAGCGGTGTCGGTGGATTCTGAGCAGTTCTTC CASSLAVSVDSEQFF
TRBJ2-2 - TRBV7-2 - TGTGCCAGCAGCCCAGGGCGAATGGGCGGGGAGCTGTTTTTT CASSPGRMGGELFF
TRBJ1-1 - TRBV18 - TGTGCCAGCTCACCACCAGGGGTCGGCACTGAAGCTTTCTTT CASSPPGVGTEAFF
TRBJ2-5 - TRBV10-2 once TGCGCCAGCAGTGAGGCAGGGGCTGGAGAGACCCAGTACTTC CASSEAGAGETQYF
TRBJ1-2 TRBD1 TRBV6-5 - TGTGCCAGCAGTTACTCGGGACAGGGCCGTGGCTACACCTTC CASSYSGQGRGYTF
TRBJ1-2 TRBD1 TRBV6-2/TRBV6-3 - TGTGCCAGCAGTTACCGGGACAGCTATGGCTACACCTTC CASSYRDSYGYTF
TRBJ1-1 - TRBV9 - TGTGCCAGCAGCGCGAGACCCACTCCTCGGGGCACTGAAGCTTTCTTT CASSARPTPRGTEAFF
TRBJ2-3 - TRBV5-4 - TGTGCCAGCAGCTTGCCTAGAGGAGATACGCAGTATTTT CASSLPRGDTQYF
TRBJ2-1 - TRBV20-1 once TGCAGTGCTAGTAGCAGGAGCTCTAAGTTGGATGAGCAGTTCTTC CSASSRSSKLDEQFF